Given below is one TCR beta chain in context. The antigen is undetermined. This sample is part of a study of regulatory T cells in long-lasting Graves disease. Regarding the study as a whole: It was possible that the small sample size reduced accuracy.

According to the study, TCR beta libraries were built with iRepertoire HTBI primers and CDR3-region Arm-PCR. TCRdb passed the multiplex PCR reads through MiXCR, listing each CDR3 protein once. The sample lists around 500,000 distinct CDR3 sequences; roughly 13% were seen once. CDR1 and CDR2 from the germline V gene are WSHSY and SAAADI. This CDR3 is 15 amino acids long. V lost 8 bases and J 6 bases, leaving 20 bases between the germline ends. Time point indicated: newly diagnosed GD, antithyroid drugs for less than 3 months. PBMC-derived RNA was used for the TCR library. This sample also appeared in a second study, on T cells in Graves' hyperthyroidism and ophthalmopathy. That paper states: From stable hyperthyroidism, ophthalmopathy was separated by a 13 V-J model.

The sequence was collected from a man aged 25-40 years with Graves disease. The V call is TRBV10-2, the J call TRBJ2-1; D not resolved. Specimen: peripheral blood mononuclear cells (PBMCs), collected at new diagnosis, from a patient treated with antithyroid drugs. As DNA, the CDR3 is TGCGCCAGCGGGCCGGGTGGCCCAAGAGGCAATGAGCAGTTCTTC. This encodes CASGPGGPRGNEQFF.